Listed here are 10 T cell receptor beta chains from one sample, sequenced in a study of cytomegalovirus exposure and HLA in healthy donors. Both 60 Vbeta primers and 13 Jbeta primers went into the PCR. Profiling relied on immunoSEQ multiplex PCR, and the TCRdb table lists in-frame clones only, not all of them. This sample has 180,000 or so clones; 75% to 90% occur once, and the top ten carry 6.5%. Sequencing input: PBMCs. All receptors come from a woman aged 45 to 65 in good health and CMV-seropositive.

In regard to this clone: Different DNA sequences within this sample yield the same CDR3. The J gene is TRBJ2-3, the V gene TRBV7-9; the D gene is possibly TRBD2 (6 bases). Germline V gives CDR1 SEHNR, CDR2 FQNEAQ (reference sequence). The CDR3 loop spans 14 amino acids. The ends were cut back, 6 bases at V and 0 bases at J, with 10 bases in the middle. The CDR3 spells CASRRRGSTDTQYF. CDR3 bases: TGTGCCAGCAGGAGACGGGGGAGCACAGATACGCAGTATTTT.

Only a few counts were recorded for this clone. This chain links TRBV6-5 with TRBJ2-1; 9 bases line up with TRBD2. The CDR3 spans 15 residues. CDR1 and CDR2 (germline): MNHEY, SVGAGI. The V gene end was trimmed by 2 bases and the J gene end by 7 bases; junction bases not matched to a gene: 6. The CDR3 loop reads CASSYGLAGRNEQFF. For the CDR3, the DNA is TGTGCCAGCAGTTACGGCCTAGCGGGAAGGAATGAGCAGTTCTTC.

This chain connects TRBV5-6 to TRBJ1-2; D is ambiguous. The CDR3 has 14 residues. Trimming took 7 bases from V and 0 from J, leaving 13 bases between them. Germline V lookup: CDR1 SGHDT, CDR2 YYEEEE. The CDR3 reads CASFPRRANYGYTF. The DNA of the CDR3 is TGTGCCAGCTTTCCGAGGAGAGCTAACTATGGCTACACCTTC.

The J gene is TRBJ1-2, the V gene TRBV7-8; TRBD1 matches at 8 bases. Germline V lookup: CDR1 SGHVS, CDR2 FQNEAQ. The CDR3 consists of 13 residues. The junction had 7 bases not matched to a gene; V was cut back by 4 bases and J by 9 bases. Here the CDR3 reads CASSSTGVGSYTF. The CDR3 DNA sequence: TGTGCCAGCAGCTCGACAGGGGTTGGGAGCTACACCTTC.

V and J are TRBV7-6 and TRBJ1-1; D perhaps matches TRBD1 (5 bases). The germline V gene has CDR1 SGHVS and CDR2 FNYEAQ. With 3 bases removed from V and 4 bases from J, the gap between germline ends came to 12 bases. The CDR3 runs 14 residues. In DNA, the CDR3 is TGTGCCAGCAGCTTCCTCCCCGGGGGCACTGAAGCTTTCTTT. Protein: CASSFLPGGTEAFF.

V and J are TRBV19 and TRBJ2-5; TRBD2 matches at 10 bases. CDR1 is LNHDA and CDR2 is SQIVND in the germline V gene (reference sequence). This CDR3 has 16 residues. Germline trimming cut 2 bases from V and 5 bases from J; bases unmatched to any gene: 8. CDR3 region: CASSILPSGSGETQYF. As DNA, the CDR3 is TGTGCCAGTAGTATACTCCCTAGCGGGAGCGGGGAGACCCAGTACTTC.

On this clone: Its ends do not fully match the called genes, so a read error is possible. V gene TRBV4-1 combines with J gene TRBJ2-6, with 8 bases matching TRBD1. The CDR3 totals 19 residues. In germline, CDR1 is MGHRA, CDR2 YSYEKL. CDR3 coding DNA: TGCGCCAGCAGCCAAGAGGGGACAGGTTCGAGCTCTGGGGCCAACGGCCTGACTTTC. Translated: CASSQEGTGSSSGANGLTF.

The chain joins TRBV5-4 to TRBJ2-2; 7 bases are a match to TRBD1. J was trimmed by 0 bases and V by 0 bases; bases with no gene match: 11. The CDR3 has 19 amino acids. Per germline, CDR1 SGHNT and CDR2 YYREEE (reference sequence). For the CDR3, the DNA is TGTGCCAGCAGCTTGGAAGGTAGAGGACAGGAGTCGAACACCGGGGAGCTGTTTTTT. It codes for CASSLEGRGQESNTGELFF.

V and J are TRBV19 and TRBJ2-1; no reliable D call. Trimming shortened V by 8 bases and J by 2 bases, and 10 bases separated the two germline ends. CDR3 length: 13 residues. In germline, CDR1 is LNHDA, CDR2 SQIVND (reference sequence). CDR3 in amino acids: CASGPITYNEQFF. CDR3 in DNA: TGTGCCAGTGGGCCGATTACCTACAATGAGCAGTTCTTC.

This chain uses TRBV9 with TRBJ1-2; 7 bases align to TRBD1. In germline, CDR1 is SGDLS, CDR2 YYNGEE. The CDR3 runs to 12 residues. Trimming took 4 bases from V and 8 from J; bases not matched to a gene: 5. CDR3 sequence (DNA): TGTGCCAGCAGCAGACAAGGGGGCGGCTACACCTTC. Amino acids: CASSRQGGGYTF. Full variable domain (remainder filled in from reference TRBV9 and TRBJ1-2): DSGVTQTPKHLITATGQRVTLRCSPRSGDLSVYWYQQSLDQGLQFLIQYYNGEERAKGNILERFSAQQFPDLHSELNLSSLELGDSALYFCASSRQGGGYTFGSGTRLTVV.